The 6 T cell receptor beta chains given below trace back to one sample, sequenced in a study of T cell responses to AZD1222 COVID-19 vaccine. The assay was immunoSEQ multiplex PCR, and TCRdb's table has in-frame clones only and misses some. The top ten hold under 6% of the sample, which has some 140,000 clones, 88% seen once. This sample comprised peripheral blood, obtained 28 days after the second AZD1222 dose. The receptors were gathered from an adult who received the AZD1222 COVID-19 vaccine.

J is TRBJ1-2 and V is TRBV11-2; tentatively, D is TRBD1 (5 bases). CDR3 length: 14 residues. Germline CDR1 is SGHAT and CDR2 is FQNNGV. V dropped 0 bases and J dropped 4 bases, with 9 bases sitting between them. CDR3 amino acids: CASSLEQGPYGYTF. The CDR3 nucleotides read TGTGCCAGCAGCTTAGAGCAGGGACCCTATGGCTACACCTTC. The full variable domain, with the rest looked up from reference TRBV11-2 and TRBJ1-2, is EAGVAQSPRYKIIEKRQSVAFWCNPISGHATLYWYQQILGQGPKLLIQFQNNGVVDDSQLPKDRFSAERLKGVDSTLKIQPAKLEDSAVYLCASSLEQGPYGYTFGSGTRLTVV.

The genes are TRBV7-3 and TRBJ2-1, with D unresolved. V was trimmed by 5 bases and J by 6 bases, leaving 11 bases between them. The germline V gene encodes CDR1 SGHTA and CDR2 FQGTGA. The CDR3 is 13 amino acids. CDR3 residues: CASSLSMGNEQFF. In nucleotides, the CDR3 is TGTGCCAGCAGCCTCTCAATGGGCAATGAGCAGTTCTTC.

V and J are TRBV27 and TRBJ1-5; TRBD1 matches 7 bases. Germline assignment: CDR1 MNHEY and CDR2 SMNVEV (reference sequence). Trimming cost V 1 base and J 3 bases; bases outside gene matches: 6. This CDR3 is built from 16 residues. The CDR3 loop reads CASSLLGTENNQPQHF. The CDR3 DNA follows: TGTGCCAGCAGTTTATTAGGGACAGAAAACAATCAGCCCCAGCATTTT.

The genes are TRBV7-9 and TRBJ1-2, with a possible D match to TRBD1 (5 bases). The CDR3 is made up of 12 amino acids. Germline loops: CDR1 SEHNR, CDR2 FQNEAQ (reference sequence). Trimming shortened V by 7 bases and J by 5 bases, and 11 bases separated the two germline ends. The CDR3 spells CASTTSGYGYTF. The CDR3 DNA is TGTGCCAGCACGACCTCAGGGTATGGCTACACCTTC. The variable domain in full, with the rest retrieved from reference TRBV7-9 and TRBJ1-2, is DTGVSQNPRHKITKRGQNVTFRCDPISEHNRLYWYRQTLGQGPEFLTYFQNEAQLEKSRLLSDRFSAERPKGSFSTLEIQRTEQGDSAMYLCASTTSGYGYTFGSGTRLTVV.

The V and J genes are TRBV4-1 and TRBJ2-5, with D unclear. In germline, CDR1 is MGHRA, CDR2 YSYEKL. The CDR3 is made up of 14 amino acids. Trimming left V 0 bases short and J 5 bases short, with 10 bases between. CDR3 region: CASSQERVRETQYF. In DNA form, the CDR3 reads TGCGCCAGCAGCCAAGAGAGAGTTAGGGAGACCCAGTACTTC.

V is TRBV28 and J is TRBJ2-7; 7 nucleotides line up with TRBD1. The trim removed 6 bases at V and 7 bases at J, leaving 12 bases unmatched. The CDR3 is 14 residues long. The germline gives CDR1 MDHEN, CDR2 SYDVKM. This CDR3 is CASSHSGTAREQYF. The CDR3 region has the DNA TGTGCCAGCAGCCACTCCGGGACAGCAAGAGAGCAGTACTTC. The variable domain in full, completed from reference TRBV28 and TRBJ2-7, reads DVKVTQSSRYLVKRTGEKVFLECVQDMDHENMFWYRQDPGLGLRLIYFSYDVKMKEKGDIPEGYSVSREKKERFSLILESASTNQTSMYLCASSHSGTAREQYFGPGTRLTVT.